The T cell receptor beta chain described here comes from a study of T-cell reconstitution after alpha-beta-depleted transplantation in children. V was trimmed by 5 bases and J by 3 bases, leaving 14 bases between them. The CDR3 contains 15 residues. Germline V gene sequence: CDR1 MNHEY, CDR2 SMNVEV (reference sequence). This clonotype showed up many times. Construction of the TCRbeta library involved unique molecular identifiers. TCRdb recomputed calls from the PCR reads with MiXCR, one row per CDR3 protein. The sample consists of 360,000 or so distinct CDR3 sequences, about a fifth of them appearing once.

Sequencing was performed on PBMCs from the stem cell graft donor, taken from the stem cell graft. The chain employs TRBV27 and TRBJ2-1; no firm D call. The sequence was obtained from a human donor who donated a stem cell graft to a child with acute myeloid leukemia. CDR3 loop: CASSESKGYYNEQFF. For the CDR3, the DNA is TGTGCCAGCAGTGAAAGTAAGGGATACTACAATGAGCAGTTCTTC.